Listed below are T cell receptor beta chains from one sample, sequenced in a study of neurological immune-mediated disorders. TCRdb reprocessed the 5' RACE reads with MiXCR, giving one entry per CDR3 protein. The sample lists 35,000 to 40,000 distinct CDR3 sequences, around 10% occurring once. Sequenced material: CD4+ T cells from blood. These receptor sequences come from a woman aged 25 to 39 with HTLV-1-associated myelopathy (HAM/TSP). CDR3s include the opening cysteine and the closing phenylalanine or tryptophan. A D gene is named only where the DNA matches it firmly. Only part of the rows carry a size: once, few, many, or a class if the clone is expanded.

v_gene: TRBV20-1
abundance: many
d_gene: NA
j_gene: TRBJ2-1
CDR3nt: TGCAGTGCTGACAGATATGTGGGCACCTACAATGAGCAGTTCTTC
CDR3aa: CSADRYVGTYNEQFF

v_gene: TRBV29-1
abundance: NA
d_gene: NA
j_gene: TRBJ2-5
CDR3nt: TGCAGCGTTACCTACAGGGTGTACCAAGAGACCCAGTACTTC
CDR3aa: CSVTYRVYQETQYF

v_gene: TRBV11-3
abundance: many
d_gene: NA
j_gene: TRBJ1-1
CDR3nt: TGTGCCAGCAGCTTAGGATTCAGAGGTGAGAACACTGAAGCTTTCTTT
CDR3aa: CASSLGFRGENTEAFF

v_gene: TRBV12-3/TRBV12-4
abundance: many
d_gene: TRBD1
j_gene: TRBJ1-5
CDR3nt: TGTGCCAGCAGATCTCAGGGGGATAGCAATCAGCCCCAGCATTTT
CDR3aa: CASRSQGDSNQPQHF

v_gene: TRBV3-1
abundance: many
d_gene: NA
j_gene: TRBJ1-2
CDR3nt: TGTGCCAGCAGCCAAGTTGGCGGCTACACCTTC
CDR3aa: CASSQVGGYTF

v_gene: TRBV20-1
abundance: many
d_gene: NA
j_gene: TRBJ1-4
CDR3nt: TGCAGTGCTAGGGATACTAATGAAAAACTGTTTTTT
CDR3aa: CSARDTNEKLFF

v_gene: TRBV12-3/TRBV12-4
abundance: many
d_gene: NA
j_gene: TRBJ2-3
CDR3nt: TGTGCCAGCAGTTTGTCGGGGATATTCACAGATACGCAGTATTTT
CDR3aa: CASSLSGIFTDTQYF

v_gene: TRBV7-6
abundance: many
d_gene: NA
j_gene: TRBJ2-1
CDR3nt: TGTGCCAGCAGCTCGACTAGTTTCCATGAGCAGTTCTTC
CDR3aa: CASSSTSFHEQFF

v_gene: TRBV18
abundance: many
d_gene: TRBD1
j_gene: TRBJ1-1
CDR3nt: TGTGCCAGCTCACGGGACAGGGGTCTGACTGAAGCTTTCTTT
CDR3aa: CASSRDRGLTEAFF

v_gene: TRBV20-1
abundance: many
d_gene: NA
j_gene: TRBJ2-3
CDR3nt: TGCAGTGCTAGAGAACCCTCCCCAGATACGCAGTATTTT
CDR3aa: CSAREPSPDTQYF

v_gene: TRBV12-3/TRBV12-4
abundance: many
d_gene: NA
j_gene: TRBJ2-7
CDR3nt: TGTGCCAGCAGTCGACGAGGGGCGCTATACGAGCAGTACTTC
CDR3aa: CASSRRGALYEQYF

v_gene: TRBV29-1
abundance: many
d_gene: TRBD2
j_gene: TRBJ2-6
CDR3nt: TGCAGCGTTAGCGGGGGCCTCTCTGGGGCCAACGTCCTGACTTTC
CDR3aa: CSVSGGLSGANVLTF

v_gene: TRBV5-1
abundance: medium-sized
d_gene: NA
j_gene: TRBJ1-5
CDR3nt: TGCGCCAGCAGCTCGGGGGTGAGGGACAATCAGCCCCAGCATTTT
CDR3aa: CASSSGVRDNQPQHF

v_gene: TRBV11-2
abundance: many
d_gene: NA
j_gene: TRBJ1-6
CDR3nt: TGTGCCAGCCGGTGGAGAATCGATTCACCCCTCCACTTT
CDR3aa: CASRWRIDSPLHF

v_gene: TRBV7-9
abundance: few
d_gene: NA
j_gene: TRBJ1-3
CDR3nt: TGTGCCAGCAGCCCCCCGGGCCTTGGGGGAAACACCATATATTTT
CDR3aa: CASSPPGLGGNTIYF

v_gene: TRBV20-1
abundance: NA
d_gene: NA
j_gene: TRBJ1-2
CDR3nt: TGCAGTGCTGGGGGACGGTATGGCTACACCTTC
CDR3aa: CSAGGRYGYTF

v_gene: TRBV9
abundance: many
d_gene: NA
j_gene: TRBJ1-2
CDR3nt: TGTGCCAGCAGCGTAGAGTCAGCTAACTATGGCTACACCTTC
CDR3aa: CASSVESANYGYTF

v_gene: TRBV13
abundance: many
d_gene: TRBD1
j_gene: TRBJ2-7
CDR3nt: TGTGCCAGCCGGGGACAGAGCTCCTACGAGCAGTACTTC
CDR3aa: CASRGQSSYEQYF

v_gene: TRBV5-1
abundance: many
d_gene: NA
j_gene: TRBJ2-2
CDR3nt: TGCGCCAGCAGCTCCGATCCCAGGGTCGCCACCGGGGAGCTGTTTTTT
CDR3aa: CASSSDPRVATGELFF

v_gene: TRBV2
abundance: many
d_gene: NA
j_gene: TRBJ2-7
CDR3nt: TGTGCCAGCAGCCGGACAGTGACCTACGAGCAGTACTTC
CDR3aa: CASSRTVTYEQYF

v_gene: TRBV10-3
abundance: many
d_gene: TRBD2
j_gene: TRBJ2-3
CDR3nt: TGTGCCATCGCCAGCGGGGGGACAGATACGCAGTATTTT
CDR3aa: CAIASGGTDTQYF

v_gene: TRBV12-5
abundance: NA
d_gene: NA
j_gene: TRBJ2-7
CDR3nt: TGTGCTAGTGGTTCCCCTAATGGATACGAGCAGTACTTC
CDR3aa: CASGSPNGYEQYF

v_gene: TRBV5-1
abundance: many
d_gene: TRBD2
j_gene: TRBJ2-7
CDR3nt: TGCGCCAGCACCAAACTAGCGGGGTACCCATACGAGCAGTACTTC
CDR3aa: CASTKLAGYPYEQYF

v_gene: TRBV5-1
abundance: many
d_gene: NA
j_gene: TRBJ1-3
CDR3nt: TGCGCCAGCAGCTTGGGAGGAGGTCGGGGCGTGGGAAACACCATATATTTT
CDR3aa: CASSLGGGRGVGNTIYF

v_gene: TRBV29-1
abundance: NA
d_gene: NA
j_gene: TRBJ2-2
CDR3nt: TGCAGCGTGGGGGCCGGGGCCGGGGAGCTGTTTTTT
CDR3aa: CSVGAGAGELFF

v_gene: TRBV12-3/TRBV12-4
abundance: many
d_gene: NA
j_gene: TRBJ1-1
CDR3nt: TGTGCCAGCAGTTTTAGCACTGAAGCTTTCTTT
CDR3aa: CASSFSTEAFF

v_gene: TRBV20-1
abundance: many
d_gene: NA
j_gene: TRBJ2-1
CDR3nt: TGCAGTGCGATCGTTCAGGGAAGCTCCTACAATGAGCAGTTCTTC
CDR3aa: CSAIVQGSSYNEQFF

v_gene: TRBV6-6
abundance: many
d_gene: NA
j_gene: TRBJ1-5
CDR3nt: TGTGCCAGCAGTAAACTAGGGGGTCAGCCCCAGCATTTT
CDR3aa: CASSKLGGQPQHF